Below are 32 T cell receptor beta chains sequenced from a single sample in a study of CD4 T cells in relation to SARS-CoV-2 and coronaviruses. Unexposed donor CD4+ T cells date from about 2011-2018, before the COVID-19 pandemic. Clones were sequenced by immunoSEQ multiplex PCR, and TCRdb holds only the in-frame ones, with some missing. The repertoire consists of 68,000 or so clones, with approximately 95% occurring once and the leading ten covering 0.23%. Sequenced sample: naive CD4+ T cells from PBMCs. Subset: naive CD4+ T cells isolated by negative enrichment. The receptors derive from a human donor in good health.

This clone was detected once. The chain carries TRBV21-1 and TRBJ2-2; the DNA was not used to check the table's D call, TRBD1. TRBV21-1 is designated a pseudogene. CDR3 length: 17 residues. The CDR3 region is CASSTQDRGHDTGELFF. CDR3 coding DNA: TGTGCCAGCAGCACCCAGGACAGGGGGCACGACACCGGGGAGCTGTTTTTT.

This chain joins TRBV6-1 and TRBJ1-4; TRBD1 is a possible D gene (6 bases). V gave up 1 base and J gave up 6 bases, with 12 bases separating them. The CDR3 consists of 15 residues. CDR1 and CDR2 from the germline V gene are MNHNS and SASEGT. The CDR3 nucleotides read TGTGCCAGCAGTGAAGTAAGGGGGGCGTATGAAAAACTGTTTTTT. Translation: CASSEVRGAYEKLFF.

This chain uses TRBV6-5 with TRBJ2-5; D is ambiguous. Germline-derived CDR1 and CDR2 are MNHEY and SVGAGI. The CDR3 has 11 amino acids. V was clipped by 6 bases and J by 1 base, with 3 bases between them. The CDR3 region is CASRIQETQYF. The DNA for the CDR3 is TGTGCCAGCAGAATCCAAGAGACCCAGTACTTC.

The chain employs TRBV28 and TRBJ2-5; perhaps TRBD2 as D (6 bases). Germline values: CDR1 MDHEN, CDR2 SYDVKM. Trimming pared 8 bases from V and 5 bases from J, leaving 15 bases between. This CDR3 contains 13 residues. CDR3 in amino acids: CASGIHAGETQYF. As DNA, the CDR3 is TGTGCCAGCGGGATTCACGCGGGGGAGACCCAGTACTTC.

J is TRBJ1-2 and V is TRBV6-5; TRBD1 matches 7 bases. The CDR3 consists of 13 residues. Germline V gene sequence: CDR1 MNHEY, CDR2 SVGAGI. Germline trimming cut 10 bases from V and 4 bases from J; bases unmatched to any gene: 9. The DNA of the CDR3 is TGTGCCACCCAGGGGGACAGTTTCTATGGCTACACCTTC. Its protein is CATQGDSFYGYTF.

The chain combines TRBV7-2 with TRBJ2-1; D ambiguous. The germline gives CDR1 SGHTA, CDR2 FQGNSA. V lost 1 base, J lost 8 bases, and 3 bases lay in between. This CDR3 spans 11 amino acids. The CDR3 region has the DNA TGTGCCAGCAGCTTAGGGGATGAGCAGTTCTTC. Its protein is CASSLGDEQFF.

The genes are TRBV5-1 and TRBJ2-1, with D tentatively TRBD2 (5 bases). With 2 bases removed from V and 5 bases from J, the gap between germline ends came to 14 bases. CDR1 is SGHRS, CDR2 YFSETQ, per germline. The length of the CDR3 is 15 residues. The chain's CDR3 is CASSLIMRVNNEQFF. In DNA form, the CDR3 reads TGCGCCAGCAGCTTAATAATGAGGGTTAACAATGAGCAGTTCTTC.

The sample holds one count of this clone. The rearrangement joins TRBV5-1 to TRBJ1-4; tentatively, D is TRBD1 (5 bases). Between the trimmed V and J ends, which lost 2 bases and 5 bases, there was a span of 10 bases. In germline, CDR1 is SGHRS, CDR2 YFSETQ. The CDR3 contains 14 residues. CDR3 protein: CASSFAGMNEKLFF. DNA of the CDR3: TGCGCCAGCAGCTTTGCAGGGATGAATGAAAAACTGTTTTTT.

The rearrangement joins TRBV5-1 to TRBJ2-5; D remains ambiguous. Looked up from germline, CDR1 is SGHRS and CDR2 is YFSETQ. The CDR3 has 12 amino acids. V lost 5 bases, J lost 5 bases, and 10 bases lay in between. This chain's CDR3 is CASRSEAETQYF. DNA for the CDR3: TGCGCCAGCAGGTCAGAGGCGGAGACCCAGTACTTC.

This clone was recorded once. CDR3 bases: TGTGCCAGTTCTCGGCGTGTGGCCCGGGGGGTCAATGAGCAGTTCTTC. Translated: CASSRRVARGVNEQFF. The rearrangement links TRBV18 to TRBJ2-1; TRBD2 matches 7 bases. V trimming: 9 bases; J trimming: 6 bases; junction bases outside the gene matches: 17. Germline CDR1 and CDR2: KGHSH and LQKENI. The CDR3 length is 16 residues.

This clone has just one count. The chain has TRBV7-2 and TRBJ1-2, with D hard to call. There are 14 residues in the CDR3. V lost 5 bases and J 3 bases, leaving 13 bases between the germline ends. Germline V CDR1 and CDR2: SGHTA, FQGNSA. The CDR3 region has the DNA TGTGCCAGCAGCGCATCAGCGGGGTACTATGGCTACACCTTC. Amino acids: CASSASAGYYGYTF. Using reference TRBV7-2 and TRBJ1-2 for the parts outside the CDR3, the full variable domain is GAGVSQSPSNKVTEKGKDVELRCDPISGHTALYWYRQSLGQGLEFLIYFQGNSAPDKSGLPSDRFSAERTGGSVSTLTIQRTQQEDSAVYLCASSASAGYYGYTFGSGTRLTVV.

CDR3 DNA sequence: TGTGCCAGTAGTACAACCCAATTCCAAGAGACCCAGTACTTC. Translated: CASSTTQFQETQYF. The chain carries TRBV19 and TRBJ2-5; the D is unclear. V was clipped by 4 bases and J by 1 base, with 10 bases between them. Germline V gene sequence: CDR1 LNHDA, CDR2 SQIVND (reference sequence). The CDR3 is made up of 14 amino acids.

The chain joins TRBV2 to TRBJ1-2; 8 positions match TRBD1. Germline V CDR1 and CDR2: SNHLY, FYNNEI. Trimming removed 4 bases from V and 3 bases from J; junction bases left unmatched: 4. This CDR3 spans 14 amino acids. In DNA, the CDR3 is TGTGCCAGCAGTGCAAACAGGGGGGACTATGGCTACACCTTC. Translation gives CASSANRGDYGYTF.

J is TRBJ2-7 and V is TRBV20-1; D is unresolved. The V gene lost 3 bases and the J gene lost 3 bases, with 9 bases spanning the gap. The germline V gene encodes CDR1 DFQATT and CDR2 SNEGSKA (reference sequence). CDR3 size: 12 residues. CDR3 nucleotide sequence: TGCAGTGCTAGTGGACGGATCTACGAGCAGTACTTC. Protein sequence: CSASGRIYEQYF.

J is TRBJ1-3 and V is TRBV9; the D gene is possibly TRBD1 (5 bases). The V end lost 2 bases, the J end lost 4 bases, and 10 bases lay between the germline ends. This CDR3 spans 14 amino acids. Per the germline V gene, CDR1 is SGDLS and CDR2 is YYNGEE. The CDR3 DNA reads as TGTGCCAGCAGCGTTACGCAGGGAGGAAACACCATATATTTT. This translates into CASSVTQGGNTIYF. Combining the CDR3 with reference TRBV9 and TRBJ1-3 gives the whole variable domain DSGVTQTPKHLITATGQRVTLRCSPRSGDLSVYWYQQSLDQGLQFLIQYYNGEERAKGNILERFSAQQFPDLHSELNLSSLELGDSALYFCASSVTQGGNTIYFGEGSWLTVV.

CDR3 DNA sequence: TGTGCCAGTAGTAAGTTCGTAGGGCAAGAGACCCAGTACTTC. Amino acid sequence: CASSKFVGQETQYF. V and J are TRBV19 and TRBJ2-5; D is ambiguous. The V and J ends lost 4 bases and 2 bases respectively, with 11 bases between them. This CDR3 region has 14 residues. Germline V CDR1 and CDR2: LNHDA, SQIVND (reference sequence). Using reference TRBV19 and TRBJ2-5 for the parts outside the CDR3, the full variable domain is DGGITQSPKYLFRKEGQNVTLSCEQNLNHDAMYWYRQDPGQGLRLIYYSQIVNDFQKGDIAEGYSVSREKKESFPLTVTSAQKNPTAFYLCASSKFVGQETQYFGPGTRLLVL.

In this sample, this clone turned up once. The gene calls are TRBV19 and TRBJ2-1; D possibly matches TRBD1 or TRBD2 (6 bases each). This CDR3 is 14 amino acids long. The V and J ends lost 9 bases and 4 bases respectively, with 16 bases between them. Germline V lookup: CDR1 LNHDA, CDR2 SQIVND (reference sequence). The CDR3 DNA is TGTGCCAGCCAGGGGTTTGGAGGGTACAATGAGCAGTTCTTC. Encoded protein: CASQGFGGYNEQFF.

The chain uses TRBV6-5 and TRBJ2-7, with D perhaps given as TRBD1 or TRBD2 (6 bases each). Germline assignment: CDR1 MNHEY and CDR2 SVGAGI. Trimming left V 0 bases short and J 3 bases short, with 12 bases between. The CDR3 totals 15 residues. The chain's CDR3 is CASSYSPQGGYEQYF. The CDR3, as DNA: TGTGCCAGCAGTTACTCGCCACAGGGAGGCTACGAGCAGTACTTC.

The chain joins TRBV12-3 or TRBV12-4 to TRBJ2-7, with D tentatively TRBD1 (5 bases). Trimming removed 5 bases from V and 2 bases from J, with 10 bases in between. There are 13 residues in the CDR3. CDR3 sequence reads: CASSATVTYEQYF. In DNA form, the CDR3 reads TGTGCCAGCAGTGCGACAGTCACCTACGAGCAGTACTTC.

The gene calls are TRBV30 and TRBJ2-7; a weak D match, TRBD1 (6 bases). Germline V gene data show CDR1 as GTSNPN and CDR2 as SVGIG (reference sequence). V lost 2 bases, J lost 8 bases, and 10 bases lay in between. The CDR3 consists of 11 residues. The CDR3 DNA follows: TGTGCCTGGAGTAGGGGGACGCAGCAGTACTTC. As protein: CAWSRGTQQYF.

The J gene is TRBJ2-2, the V gene TRBV10-3; no firm D call. V was pared by 0 bases and J by 1 base, with 3 bases between. Germline V gene sequence: CDR1 ENHRY, CDR2 SYGVKD. The CDR3 is made up of 14 amino acids. The DNA for the CDR3 is TGTGCCATCAGTGAGTCCGAGAACACCGGGGAGCTGTTTTTT. As protein: CAISESENTGELFF.

This rearrangement joins TRBV2 to TRBJ1-6; weak D call: TRBD1 (6 bases). The CDR3 runs to 15 residues. The V gene's germline CDR1 is SNHLY and CDR2 FYNNEI. The germline V and J ends were trimmed by 4 bases and 5 bases, with 12 bases remaining between them. CDR3 residues: CASSGSGTNNSPLHF. DNA of the CDR3: TGTGCCAGCAGTGGCTCCGGGACAAATAATTCACCCCTCCACTTT.

A single count supports this clone. This chain connects TRBV5-1 to TRBJ2-5, with 14 nucleotides matching TRBD2. CDR1 and CDR2 (germline): SGHRS, YFSETQ. The CDR3 consists of 16 residues. V dropped 2 bases and J dropped 3; count of bases not matched to a gene: 3. The CDR3 DNA reads TGCGCCAGCAGCTTAGGGACTAGCGGGGGCGAAGAGACCCAGTACTTC. It yields the protein CASSLGTSGGEETQYF.

The V and J genes are TRBV5-1 and TRBJ2-2; TRBD1 matches 9 bases. CDR1 is SGHRS, CDR2 YFSETQ, per germline. V trimming: 2 bases; J trimming: 3 bases; junction bases outside the gene matches: 5. The CDR3 has 16 residues. CDR3 nucleotide sequence: TGCGCCAGCAGCTTAACAGGGGGCCTGGACACCGGGGAGCTGTTTTTT. Encoded protein: CASSLTGGLDTGELFF.

The chain links TRBV29-1 to TRBJ2-5; D assignment may be TRBD1 or TRBD2 (5 bases each). V dropped 4 bases and J dropped 5 bases, with 20 bases sitting between them. The CDR3 spans 15 residues. Germline CDR1 reads SQVTM; CDR2 reads ANQGSEA. CDR3 amino acids: CSVGFGVGDPETQYF. The CDR3 DNA reads as TGCAGCGTTGGATTCGGTGTTGGGGACCCGGAGACCCAGTACTTC.

The sample holds one count of this clone. CDR3 DNA: TGTGCCACCAGTGATTTGGCAGCCACAGATACGCAGTATTTT. It encodes CATSDLAATDTQYF. The chain carries TRBV24-1 and TRBJ2-3; no definite D call. CDR3 size: 14 residues. Deletions cut 0 bases from V and 2 bases from J, with 5 bases between. CDR1 is KGHDR, CDR2 SFDVKD, per germline.

This sequence joins TRBV6-5 and TRBJ2-3; tentatively, D is TRBD1 (6 bases). Germline V gene lookup returns CDR1 MNHEY and CDR2 SVGAGI. The CDR3 is 15 residues long. With 8 bases removed from V and 0 bases from J, the gap between germline ends came to 15 bases. As DNA, the CDR3 is TGTGCCAGCTTTTTTCAGGGGATGAGCACAGATACGCAGTATTTT. Its protein is CASFFQGMSTDTQYF.

CDR3 sequence: CASRAGTGLLNYGYTF. The CDR3 bases are TGTGCCAGCAGAGCCGGGACAGGGCTCCTTAACTATGGCTACACCTTC. The chain is built from TRBV9 and TRBJ1-2, with TRBD1 matching over 9 bases. The CDR3 consists of 16 residues. Germline trimming cut 5 bases from V and 1 base from J; bases unmatched to any gene: 9. Per the germline V gene, CDR1 is SGDLS and CDR2 is YYNGEE.

This chain connects TRBV7-9 to TRBJ2-3, with D possibly TRBD2 on 5 matching bases. Germline loops: CDR1 SEHNR, CDR2 FQNEAQ (reference sequence). The germline V and J ends were trimmed by 4 bases and 2 bases, with 13 bases remaining between them. The CDR3 is made up of 15 amino acids. The CDR3, as DNA: TGTGCCAGCAGCTCGGGCGGGCAGTACACAGATACGCAGTATTTT. Translated, it gives CASSSGGQYTDTQYF.

The chain employs TRBV7-2 and TRBJ2-5; D is undetermined. This CDR3 is built from 13 residues. Germline CDR1 and CDR2: SGHTA and FQGNSA. V was shortened by 5 bases and J by 1 base, with 8 bases between the two germline ends. The CDR3 here is CASSTILQETQYF. CDR3 in DNA: TGTGCCAGCAGCACCATACTCCAAGAGACCCAGTACTTC.

This clone was observed a handful of times. The genes are TRBV9 and TRBJ2-2, with D perhaps TRBD1 (6 bases). The germline V gene has CDR1 SGDLS and CDR2 YYNGEE. The V and J ends lost 4 bases and 5 bases respectively, with 12 bases between them. The CDR3 totals 14 residues. The CDR3 coding sequence is TGTGCCAGCAGCCCAGTAGGGGGAACCGGGGAGCTGTTTTTT. Protein sequence: CASSPVGGTGELFF. Using reference TRBV9 and TRBJ2-2 for the parts outside the CDR3, the full variable domain is DSGVTQTPKHLITATGQRVTLRCSPRSGDLSVYWYQQSLDQGLQFLIQYYNGEERAKGNILERFSAQQFPDLHSELNLSSLELGDSALYFCASSPVGGTGELFFGEGSRLTVL.

The chain couples TRBV7-2 to TRBJ1-6; D is unclear. Germline-derived CDR1 and CDR2 are SGHTA and FQGNSA. There are 15 residues in the CDR3. V was shortened by 4 bases and J by 2 bases, with 9 bases between the two germline ends. The CDR3 DNA follows: TGTGCCAGCAGCTGGGGAGGTCCCTATAATTCACCCCTCCACTTT. Protein product: CASSWGGPYNSPLHF.